The clone carrying this T cell receptor beta chain was observed a few times. Antigen: not known. TCRdb's table, derived via immunoSEQ multiplex PCR, lists solely in-frame clones and lacks some. The table lists roughly 1,000 clones, less than 40% of them singletons. The sample originates from a study of STAT3 mutations in large granular lymphocyte leukemia. Study observations and caveats: Clonal expansion was inferred from other time points because no sample existed at each clone's first appearance. Every T-LGLL patient had at least one immunodominant TCRbeta clonotype. Sampling intervals varied between patients and samples.

The CDR3 contains 15 residues. The germline CDR1 and CDR2 sequences are SGHRS and YFSETQ. Trimming took 0 bases from V and 7 from J; bases not matched to a gene: 7. The chain links TRBV5-1 to TRBJ1-5; 7 bases are a match to TRBD1. This clonotype originated in a human donor with T large granular lymphocyte leukemia. Some clones in this sample may be carry-over from other donors' samples. The sequencing input was PBMCs. The CDR3 bases are TGCGCCAGCAGCTTGGAGGCAGGGGGAGGACAGCCCCAGCATTTT. Translated: CASSLEAGGGQPQHF.